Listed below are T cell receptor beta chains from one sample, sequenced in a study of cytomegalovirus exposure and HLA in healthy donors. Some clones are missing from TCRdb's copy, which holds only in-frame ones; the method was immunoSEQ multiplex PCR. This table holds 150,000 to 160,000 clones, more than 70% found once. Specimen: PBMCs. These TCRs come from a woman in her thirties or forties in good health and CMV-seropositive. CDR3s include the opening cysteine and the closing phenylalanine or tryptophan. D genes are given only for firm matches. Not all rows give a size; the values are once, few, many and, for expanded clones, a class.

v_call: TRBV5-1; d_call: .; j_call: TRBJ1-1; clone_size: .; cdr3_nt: TGCGCCAGCAGCTTGGACCTCCAGGAAACTGAAGCTTTCTTT; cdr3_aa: CASSLDLQETEAFF
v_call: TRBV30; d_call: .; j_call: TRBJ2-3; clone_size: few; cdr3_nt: TGTGCCTGGAGTGTGGGCAGCACAGATACGCAGTATTTT; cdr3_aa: CAWSVGSTDTQYF
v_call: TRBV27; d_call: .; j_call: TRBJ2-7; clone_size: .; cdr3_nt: TGTGCCAGCAGGAGCATAGACAGGAGATGGCCCTACGAGCAGTACTTC; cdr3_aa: CASRSIDRRWPYEQYF
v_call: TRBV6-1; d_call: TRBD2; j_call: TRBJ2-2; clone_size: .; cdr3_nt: TGTGCCAGCAGTGAATCGGGAGGGGGGTGGCTGTTTTTT; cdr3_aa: CASSESGGGWLFF
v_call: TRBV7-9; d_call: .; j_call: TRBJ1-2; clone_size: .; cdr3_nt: TGTGCCAGCACCCAAACCGGGGGGTTCTATGGCTACACCTTC; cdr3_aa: CASTQTGGFYGYTF
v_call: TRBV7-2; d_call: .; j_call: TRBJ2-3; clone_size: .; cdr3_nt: TGTGCCAGCAGCTTGACTCACCCAGCCACAGATACGCAGTATTTT; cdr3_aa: CASSLTHPATDTQYF
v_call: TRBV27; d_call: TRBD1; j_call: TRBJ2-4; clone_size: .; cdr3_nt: TGTGCCAGCAGTAGGGGACAGGGGTTCGTAGCCAAAAACATTCAGTACTTC; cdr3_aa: CASSRGQGFVAKNIQYF
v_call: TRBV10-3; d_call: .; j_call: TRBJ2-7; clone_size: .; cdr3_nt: TGTGCCATCAGGTCTCGGGAGCTATACGAGCAGTACTTC; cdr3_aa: CAIRSRELYEQYF
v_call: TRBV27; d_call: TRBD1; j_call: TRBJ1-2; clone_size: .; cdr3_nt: TGTGCCAGCAGTTTCGGACAGGGGGATGGCTACACCTTC; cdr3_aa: CASSFGQGDGYTF
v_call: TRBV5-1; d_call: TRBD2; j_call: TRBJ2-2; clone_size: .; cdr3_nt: TGCGCCAGCAGCTTGGGACAGCGGGGGAACACCGGGGAGCTGTTTTTT; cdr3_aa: CASSLGQRGNTGELFF
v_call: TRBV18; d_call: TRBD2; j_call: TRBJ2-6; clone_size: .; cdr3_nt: TGTGCCAGCTCACCTCCGTCAGCGGGGGGCTCTGGGGCCAACGTCCTGACTTTC; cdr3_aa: CASSPPSAGGSGANVLTF
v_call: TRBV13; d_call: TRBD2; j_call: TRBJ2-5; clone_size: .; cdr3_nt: TGTGCCAGCAGCTCTCAGACTAGCGGGGCCCTCCTCGAGACCCAGTACTTC; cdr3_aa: CASSSQTSGALLETQYF
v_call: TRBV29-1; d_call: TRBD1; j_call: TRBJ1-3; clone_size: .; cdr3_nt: TGCAGCGGCCTGGAGTCAGGGGGTAACACCATATATTTT; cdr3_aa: CSGLESGGNTIYF
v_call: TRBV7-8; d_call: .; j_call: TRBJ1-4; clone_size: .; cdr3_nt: TGTGCCAGCAGCTCTCCGGGGGGGGCAAATGAAAAACTGTTTTTT; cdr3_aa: CASSSPGGANEKLFF